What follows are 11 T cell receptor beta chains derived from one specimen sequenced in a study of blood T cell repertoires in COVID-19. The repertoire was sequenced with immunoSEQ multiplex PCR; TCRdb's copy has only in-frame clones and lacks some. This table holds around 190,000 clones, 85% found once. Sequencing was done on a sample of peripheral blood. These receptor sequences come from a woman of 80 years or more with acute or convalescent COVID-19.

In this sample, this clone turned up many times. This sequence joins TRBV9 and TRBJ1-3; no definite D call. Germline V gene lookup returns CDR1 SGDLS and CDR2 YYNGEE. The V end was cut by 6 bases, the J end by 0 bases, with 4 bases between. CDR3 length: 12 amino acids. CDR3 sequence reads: CASTRSGNTIYF. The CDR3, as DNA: TGTGCCAGCACCCGCTCTGGAAACACCATATATTTT.

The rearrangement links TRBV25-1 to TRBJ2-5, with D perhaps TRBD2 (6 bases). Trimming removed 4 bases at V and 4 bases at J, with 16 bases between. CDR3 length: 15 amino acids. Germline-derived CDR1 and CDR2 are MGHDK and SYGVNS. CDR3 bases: TGTGCCAGCAGTGTAGAGTTAGGGCGGGGAGAGACCCAGTACTTC. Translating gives CASSVELGRGETQYF.

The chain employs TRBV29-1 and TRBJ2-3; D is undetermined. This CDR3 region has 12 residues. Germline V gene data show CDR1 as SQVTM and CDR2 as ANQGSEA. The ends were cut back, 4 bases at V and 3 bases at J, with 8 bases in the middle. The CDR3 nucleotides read TGCAGCGTTGGCTTAGAGACAGATACGCAGTATTTT. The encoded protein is CSVGLETDTQYF.

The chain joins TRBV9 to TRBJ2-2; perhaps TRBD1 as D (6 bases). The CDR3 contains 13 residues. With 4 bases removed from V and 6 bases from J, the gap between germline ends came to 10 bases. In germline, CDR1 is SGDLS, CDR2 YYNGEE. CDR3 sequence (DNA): TGTGCCAGCAGCCCACACAGGGCCGGGGAGCTGTTTTTT. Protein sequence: CASSPHRAGELFF.

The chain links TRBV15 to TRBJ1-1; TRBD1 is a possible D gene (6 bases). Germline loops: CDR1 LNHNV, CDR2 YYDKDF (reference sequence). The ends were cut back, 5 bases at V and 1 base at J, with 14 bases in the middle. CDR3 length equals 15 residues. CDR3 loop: CATSRGQFANTEAFF. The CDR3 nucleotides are TGTGCCACCAGCCGCGGACAGTTTGCGAACACTGAAGCTTTCTTT.

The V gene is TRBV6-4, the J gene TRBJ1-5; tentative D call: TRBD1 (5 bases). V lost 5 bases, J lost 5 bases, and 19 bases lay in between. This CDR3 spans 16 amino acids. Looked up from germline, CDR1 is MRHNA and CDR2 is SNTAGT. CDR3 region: CASSTLQAPLHQPQHF. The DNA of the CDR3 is TGTGCCAGCAGTACCTTACAGGCGCCCCTCCATCAGCCCCAGCATTTT.

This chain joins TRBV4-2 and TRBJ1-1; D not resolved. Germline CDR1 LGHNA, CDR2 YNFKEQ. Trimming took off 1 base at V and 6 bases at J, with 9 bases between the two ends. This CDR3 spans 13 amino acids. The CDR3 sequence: CASSQVSGPEAFF. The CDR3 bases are TGTGCCAGCAGCCAAGTCTCGGGTCCTGAAGCTTTCTTT.

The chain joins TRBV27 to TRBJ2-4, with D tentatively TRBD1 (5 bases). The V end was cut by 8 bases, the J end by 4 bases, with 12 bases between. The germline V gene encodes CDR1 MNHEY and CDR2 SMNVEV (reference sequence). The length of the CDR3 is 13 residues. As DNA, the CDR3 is TGTGCCAGCGCTTTTAGACAGAAAAACATTCAGTACTTC. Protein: CASAFRQKNIQYF.

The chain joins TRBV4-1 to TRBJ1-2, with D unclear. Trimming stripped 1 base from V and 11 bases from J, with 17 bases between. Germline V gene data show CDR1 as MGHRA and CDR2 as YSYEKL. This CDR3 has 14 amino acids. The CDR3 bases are TGCGCCAGCAGCCAAGGCACTCGTTACCCGGGGTACACCTTC. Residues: CASSQGTRYPGYTF.

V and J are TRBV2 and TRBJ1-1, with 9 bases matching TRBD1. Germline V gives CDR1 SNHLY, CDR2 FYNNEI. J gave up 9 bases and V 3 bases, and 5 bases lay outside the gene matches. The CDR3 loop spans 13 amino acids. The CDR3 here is CASSDEGQGKAFF. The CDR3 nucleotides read TGTGCCAGCAGTGATGAGGGACAGGGTAAAGCTTTCTTT.

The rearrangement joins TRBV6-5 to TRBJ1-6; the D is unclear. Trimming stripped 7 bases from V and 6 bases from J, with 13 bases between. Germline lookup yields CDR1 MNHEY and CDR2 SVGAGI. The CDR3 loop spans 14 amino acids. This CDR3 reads CASTFVGSNSPLHF. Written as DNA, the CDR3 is TGTGCCAGCACATTTGTGGGCTCTAATTCACCCCTCCACTTT.